In this sample, the clone carrying this T cell receptor (beta chain) turned up once. Its antigen remains unknown. V was clipped by 4 bases and J by 9 bases; unmatched bases: 8. Germline-derived CDR1 and CDR2 are MNHEY and SVGAGI. This CDR3 is built from 15 residues. This sample stems from a study of cytomegalovirus exposure and HLA in healthy donors. General study findings and limits: As was reported, the HLA-A and HLA-B alleles of most subjects were accurately predicted from TCR beta sequences. When analyzed later, the rates of TCR association showed variation by HLA locus, with DRB1 the most and HLA-C the fewest. As a later analysis showed, several of the most significant clusters appeared to be linked to common viral pathogens. In an earlier analysis, productive rearrangement rates for most beta V segments clustered near 87% or 30%.

Amplification used 60 Vbeta primers and 13 Jbeta primers. Here immunoSEQ multiplex PCR was the method, and the copy in TCRdb shows in-frame clones only, minus some. The sample has under 150,000 clones; approximately 72% are singletons. This sequence joins TRBV6-5 and TRBJ2-3, with 12 bases identical to TRBD1. The specimen was PBMCs. This clonotype originated in a human donor in good health. CDR3 coding DNA: TGTGCCAGCAGTTTCGGGACAGGGGGCCTAGTGACGCAGTATTTT. As protein: CASSFGTGGLVTQYF.